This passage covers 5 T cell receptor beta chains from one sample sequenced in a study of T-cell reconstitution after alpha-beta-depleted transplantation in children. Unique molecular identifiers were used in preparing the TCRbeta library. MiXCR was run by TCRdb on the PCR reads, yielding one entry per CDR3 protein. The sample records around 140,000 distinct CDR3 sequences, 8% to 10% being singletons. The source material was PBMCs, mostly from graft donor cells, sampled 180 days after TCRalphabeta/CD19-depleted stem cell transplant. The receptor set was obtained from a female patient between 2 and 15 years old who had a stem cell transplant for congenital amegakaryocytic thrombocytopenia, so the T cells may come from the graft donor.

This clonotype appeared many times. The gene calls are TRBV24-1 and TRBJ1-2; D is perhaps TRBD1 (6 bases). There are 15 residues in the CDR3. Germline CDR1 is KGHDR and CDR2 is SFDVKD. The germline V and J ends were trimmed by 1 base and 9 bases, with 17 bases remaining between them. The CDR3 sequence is CATSDFGGAIGRYTF. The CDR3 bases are TGTGCCACCAGTGATTTCGGGGGCGCTATCGGGCGCTACACCTTC.

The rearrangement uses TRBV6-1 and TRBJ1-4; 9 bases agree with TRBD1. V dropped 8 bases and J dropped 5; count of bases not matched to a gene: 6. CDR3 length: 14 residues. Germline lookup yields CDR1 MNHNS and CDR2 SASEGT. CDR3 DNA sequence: TGTGCCAGCGGTGGGACAGGGAGGAATGAAAAACTGTTTTTT. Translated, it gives CASGGTGRNEKLFF.

DNA for the CDR3: TGTGCCAGCAGACGGACAGGGAGTACAGATACGCAGTATTTT. Encoded protein: CASRRTGSTDTQYF. This sequence joins TRBV12-3 or TRBV12-4 and TRBJ2-3; 8 bases agree with TRBD1. J gave up 3 bases and V 6 bases, and 5 bases lay outside the gene matches. The CDR3 has 14 amino acids.

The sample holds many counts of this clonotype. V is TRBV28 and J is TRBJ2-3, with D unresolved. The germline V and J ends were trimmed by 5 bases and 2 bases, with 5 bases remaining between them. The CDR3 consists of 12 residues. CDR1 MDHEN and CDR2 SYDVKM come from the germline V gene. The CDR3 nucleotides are TGTGCCAGCAGTATCCCCACAGATACGCAGTATTTT. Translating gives CASSIPTDTQYF.

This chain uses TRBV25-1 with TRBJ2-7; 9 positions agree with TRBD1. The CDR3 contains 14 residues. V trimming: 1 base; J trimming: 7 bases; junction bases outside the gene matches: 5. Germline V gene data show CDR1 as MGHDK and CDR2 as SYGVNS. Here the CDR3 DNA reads TGTGCCAGCAGTGAATCACAGGGGGCGCGGGAGCAGTACTTC. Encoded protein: CASSESQGAREQYF.